Listed below are T cell receptor beta chains from one sample, sequenced in a study of cytomegalovirus exposure and HLA in healthy donors. Data came from immunoSEQ multiplex PCR; TCRdb stores just in-frame clones and leaves some out. The sample holds about 120,000 clones, 81% seen once. The specimen was PBMCs. The receptors shown here come from a young man in good health and CMV-seronegative. Both conserved end residues are part of each CDR3. Fields, in order: J gene, V gene, D gene, clone size, CDR3 DNA, CDR3 protein. D genes are given only for firm matches. Clone size, where shown, is once, few, many, or a class for clones that have expanded.

J: TRBJ1-4
V: TRBV5-1
D: .
size: .
DNA: TGCGCCAGCAGCTTGTCCCCCGACAGAAGGGGAACTAATGAAAAACTGTTTTTT
CDR3: CASSLSPDRRGTNEKLFF

J: TRBJ1-4
V: TRBV4-1
D: .
size: .
DNA: TGCGCCAGCAGCCAAGAACCCTCGGGGGGTTCTAATGAAAAACTGTTTTTT
CDR3: CASSQEPSGGSNEKLFF

J: TRBJ1-1
V: TRBV20-1
D: .
size: .
DNA: TGCAGTGCCTCCTGGGGCTTTGAAGCTTTCTTT
CDR3: CSASWGFEAFF

J: TRBJ2-7
V: TRBV18
D: TRBD2
size: .
DNA: TGTGCCAGCTCTCGTGGCGGGGGAGGCGACGAGCAGTACTTC
CDR3: CASSRGGGGDEQYF

J: TRBJ1-2
V: TRBV5-1
D: .
size: .
DNA: TGCGCCAGCAGCTTAGACACTAACTATGGCTACACCTTC
CDR3: CASSLDTNYGYTF

J: TRBJ2-7
V: TRBV6-5
D: .
size: .
DNA: TGTGCCAGCAGTTACAGTAGGGACAAGGCCTACGAGCAGTACTTC
CDR3: CASSYSRDKAYEQYF

J: TRBJ1-4
V: TRBV6-6
D: .
size: .
DNA: TGTGCCAGCAGTCGAGGCCTTGCAACTAATGAAAAACTGTTTTTT
CDR3: CASSRGLATNEKLFF

J: TRBJ2-3
V: TRBV5-1
D: TRBD2
size: .
DNA: TGCGCCAGCAGCTTTGGCGGGGGGAAGGATACGCAGTATTTT
CDR3: CASSFGGGKDTQYF

J: TRBJ2-5
V: TRBV5-1
D: .
size: .
DNA: TGCGCCAGCAGCCGCCCGGGGATAGAGACCCAGTACTTC
CDR3: CASSRPGIETQYF

J: TRBJ1-2
V: TRBV6-6
D: TRBD1
size: few
DNA: TGTGCCAGCAGTTACAGTGCCACAGGGGAAGTAGGGGGCTACACCTTC
CDR3: CASSYSATGEVGGYTF

J: TRBJ1-4
V: TRBV4-2
D: .
size: few
DNA: TGTGCCAGCAGCCAACAAGCATCTAATGAAAAACTGTTTTTT
CDR3: CASSQQASNEKLFF

J: TRBJ1-1
V: TRBV7-8
D: .
size: .
DNA: TGTGCCAGCAGTTCCCGGGGGGAGAACACTGAAGCTTTCTTT
CDR3: CASSSRGENTEAFF

J: TRBJ2-3
V: TRBV4-3
D: .
size: .
DNA: TGCGCCAGCAGCCAACTCTTGACGGGGGGCCGGGTCACAGATACGCAGTATTTT
CDR3: CASSQLLTGGRVTDTQYF

J: TRBJ1-2
V: TRBV5-6
D: .
size: .
DNA: TGTGCCAGCAGCCCCGGGGGGAACTATGGCTACACCTTC
CDR3: CASSPGGNYGYTF

J: TRBJ1-2
V: TRBV10-1
D: .
size: .
DNA: TGCGCCAGCACGGACTGTGGCTACACCTTC
CDR3: CASTDCGYTF

J: TRBJ2-7
V: TRBV5-1
D: .
size: .
DNA: TGCGCCAGCAGCCCGGACGGGGACTTGTCGCGAGAGCAGTACTTC
CDR3: CASSPDGDLSREQYF

J: TRBJ2-1
V: TRBV11-3
D: TRBD1
size: .
DNA: TGTGCCAGCAGCTCGGCGGACAGGGGACGAGGTGAGCAGTTCTTC
CDR3: CASSSADRGRGEQFF

J: TRBJ2-3
V: TRBV11-2
D: TRBD1
size: .
DNA: TGTGCCAGCAGCTTGGACAGGGGTGCAAACACAGATACGCAGTATTTT
CDR3: CASSLDRGANTDTQYF

J: TRBJ2-2
V: TRBV11-2
D: TRBD1
size: .
DNA: TGTGCCAGCAGCTCGTACCGGGACAGGGGCGCCGGGGAGCTGTTTTTT
CDR3: CASSSYRDRGAGELFF

J: TRBJ2-2
V: TRBV2
D: TRBD1
size: .
DNA: TGTGCCAGCACCCGACAGGGGATAAGCCCCGGGGAGCTGTTTTTT
CDR3: CASTRQGISPGELFF